This record looks at one TCR beta chain sequence and its context. No antigen is known for it. This entry comes from a study of OX40 agonist ivuxolimab in advanced cancers. As for the study in general: Three dose-escalation patients had partial responses: one with hepatocellular carcinoma and two with cutaneous melanoma.

People who had autoimmune disease history or systemic immunosuppression were excluded. Study outcomes and limitations: Low normalized T-cell clonal expansion was additionally recorded for some nonresponders.

Trimming shortened V by 5 bases and J by 10 bases, and 13 bases separated the two germline ends. CDR1 and CDR2 from the germline V gene are SGDLS and YYNGEE. This CDR3 contains 13 residues. Assay used: immunoSEQ multiplex PCR; TCRdb lists only in-frame clones, some missing. In the table there are over 150,000 clones, roughly 94% of which are singletons. The sequencing used CD4+ or CD8+ T cells sorted from blood, collected in a trial of the OX40 agonist ivuxolimab. The gene calls are TRBV9 and TRBJ1-6; D is unclear. This receptor was obtained from an adult with an advanced solid tumor such as melanoma, head and neck, liver or kidney cancer. The chain's CDR3 is CASSNDLKSPLHF. The CDR3 DNA reads as TGTGCCAGCAGTAACGACTTAAAATCACCCCTCCACTTT.